This entry lists 10 T cell receptor beta chains sequenced from one sample in a study of cytomegalovirus exposure and HLA in healthy donors. Researchers ran the PCR with 60 Vbeta and 13 Jbeta primers. Data came from immunoSEQ multiplex PCR; TCRdb stores just in-frame clones and leaves some out. The table shows 220,000 or so clones, with almost 80% occurring only once. The material sequenced was PBMCs. The receptors come from a male donor in good health and CMV-seronegative.

The chain has TRBV6-1 and TRBJ2-5, with 9 bases aligning to TRBD1. V lost 6 bases and J lost 4; bases outside the gene matches: 3. The CDR3 covers 13 residues. Germline CDR1 reads MNHNS; CDR2 reads SASEGT. The CDR3 nucleotides are TGTGCCAGCAGAGACAGGGGGAGAGAGACCCAGTACTTC. Translation: CASRDRGRETQYF.

The CDR3 region is CASSLAQVYEQYF. In DNA form, the CDR3 reads TGTGCCAGCAGTTTGGCCCAGGTCTACGAGCAGTACTTC. V usage is TRBV27 and J usage is TRBJ2-7; D is uncertain. The CDR3 spans 13 residues. The ends were cut back, 3 bases at V and 3 bases at J, with 9 bases in the middle. Looked up from germline, CDR1 is MNHEY and CDR2 is SMNVEV (reference sequence).

This clone has only a few counts. The V and J genes are TRBV11-3 and TRBJ2-1, with 10 bases aligning to TRBD1. CDR3 size: 17 residues. Germline-derived CDR1 and CDR2 are SGHNT and YENEEA. The trim removed 5 bases at V and 2 bases at J, leaving 9 bases unmatched. CDR3 nucleotide sequence: TGTGCCAGCAGCACGGGACAGGGGTTAGTGGCCTACAATGAGCAGTTCTTC. Protein: CASSTGQGLVAYNEQFF.

The chain is built from TRBV18 and TRBJ1-2; the D gene is possibly TRBD1 (5 bases). V lost 3 bases and J lost 7, with 15 bases in between. Per the germline V gene, CDR1 is KGHSH and CDR2 is LQKENI. This CDR3 is 14 amino acids long. CDR3: CASSPPGGQGGYTF. The CDR3 nucleotides are TGTGCCAGCTCACCCCCCGGAGGGCAGGGTGGCTACACCTTC.

The V gene is TRBV29-1, the J gene TRBJ1-5, with a weak D call TRBD1 (6 bases). Germline assignment: CDR1 SQVTM and CDR2 ANQGSEA. V was pared by 5 bases and J by 4 bases, with 15 bases between. The CDR3 runs 14 residues. The CDR3 DNA follows: TGCAGCGTTTCCAGGGGAACGGGAAATCAGCCCCAGCATTTT. Translating it yields CSVSRGTGNQPQHF.

The J gene is TRBJ2-1, the V gene TRBV28; TRBD2 matches 7 bases. CDR3 size: 16 residues. The V gene end was trimmed by 6 bases and the J gene end by 0 bases; junction bases not matched to a gene: 8. CDR1 MDHEN and CDR2 SYDVKM come from the germline V gene. CDR3: CASSILRGSSYNEQFF. The CDR3 coding sequence is TGTGCCAGCAGCATCTTGCGGGGGAGCTCCTACAATGAGCAGTTCTTC.

The chain links TRBV9 to TRBJ1-2; 7 nucleotides align to TRBD1. The CDR3 runs 14 residues. V gave up 0 bases and J gave up 7 bases; unmatched junction bases: 6. From germline, CDR1 is SGDLS and CDR2 YYNGEE. As DNA, the CDR3 is TGTGCCAGCAGCGTAGAGGTGACAGGGCCTGGCTACACCTTC. It yields the protein CASSVEVTGPGYTF.

V usage is TRBV15 and J usage is TRBJ2-7, with 14 bases matching TRBD2. The CDR3 loop spans 15 amino acids. Germline-derived CDR1 and CDR2 are LNHNV and YYDKDF (reference sequence). Trimming at V came to 3 bases and at J to 6 bases, leaving 4 bases not matched to a gene. The CDR3: CATSRGLAGDPEQYF. CDR3 nucleotides: TGTGCCACCAGCAGGGGACTAGCGGGAGATCCCGAGCAGTACTTC.

This chain links TRBV6-5 with TRBJ2-3; D call uncertain. This CDR3 is 13 amino acids long. CDR1 is MNHEY, CDR2 SVGAGI, per germline. The V end lost 4 bases, the J end lost 2 bases, and 7 bases lay between the germline ends. The DNA of the CDR3 is TGTGCCAGCAGTTCACTCTTCACAGATACGCAGTATTTT. Translated: CASSSLFTDTQYF.

This clone has more than one count but fewer than ten. The same CDR3 arises from other DNA sequences in this sample as well. The genes are TRBV19 and TRBJ2-3; D not resolved. The length of the CDR3 is 11 residues. Germline CDR1 is LNHDA and CDR2 is SQIVND (reference sequence). V was trimmed by 3 bases and J by 6 bases, leaving 4 bases between them. The CDR3 loop reads CASSIRDTQYF. CDR3 DNA: TGTGCCAGTAGTATCCGGGATACGCAGTATTTT.